The 13 T cell receptor beta chains reported below all come from one sample, sequenced in a study of T cell changes during pregnancy in multiple sclerosis. Libraries were prepared by immunoSEQ multiplex PCR; TCRdb keeps only in-frame clonotypes and omits some of them. Counted here are some 110,000 clones, about 90% occurring once; the ten biggest clones make up roughly 1.4%. Sequencing used peripheral blood, obtained in the third trimester of pregnancy. These receptors were taken from a female donor with multiple sclerosis, enrolled in a pregnancy study.

In regard to this clone: The junction departs from germline at one end; a sequencing error may be responsible. CDR3 amino acids: CVSTRAGEQFF. The CDR3 DNA sequence: TGTGTCAGCACCAGGGCCGGTGAGCAGTTCTTC. The chain is built from TRBV2 and TRBJ2-1; tentatively, D is TRBD1 (5 bases). This CDR3 has 11 amino acids. The germline V gene encodes CDR1 SNHLY and CDR2 FYNNEI.

V gene TRBV4-1 combines with J gene TRBJ2-3; 10 bases map to TRBD2. The CDR3 consists of 16 residues. V shed 4 bases, J shed 4 bases, and the junction held 8 bases outside the gene matches. From germline, CDR1 is MGHRA and CDR2 YSYEKL. CDR3 loop: CASSLSSGSVPDTQYF. CDR3 nucleotides: TGCGCCAGCAGCCTCTCTAGCGGGAGTGTCCCAGATACGCAGTATTTT.

CDR3 nucleotide sequence: TGTGCCATCAGTGCGGGACAGGATGAATTCGGCGGCTACACCTTC. Translated: CAISAGQDEFGGYTF. The chain uses TRBV10-3 and TRBJ1-2; 8 nucleotides agree with TRBD1. CDR3 size: 15 residues. Germline V lookup: CDR1 ENHRY, CDR2 SYGVKD. The V segment lost 4 bases and the J segment 8 bases; nucleotides outside the gene matches: 12.

This chain connects TRBV18 to TRBJ1-1; 7 bases align to TRBD1. This CDR3 is built from 15 residues. Losses at the gene ends were 6 bases for V and 1 base for J; bases not matched to a gene: 8. CDR1 is KGHSH and CDR2 is LQKENI in the germline V gene. Here the CDR3 reads CASSKEGAGNTEAFF. DNA of the CDR3: TGTGCCAGCTCTAAGGAGGGGGCAGGGAACACTGAAGCTTTCTTT.

This chain links TRBV19 with TRBJ1-3; no clear D gene. Germline V lookup: CDR1 LNHDA, CDR2 SQIVND (reference sequence). Trimming stripped 6 bases from V and 5 bases from J, with 17 bases between. This CDR3 has 15 residues. CDR3 DNA: TGTGCCAGTAGGGAAATGGGCGTCGGCCGAAACACCATATATTTT. Encoded protein: CASREMGVGRNTIYF.

This clone has just a few counts. The chain carries TRBV9 and TRBJ2-7, with D possibly matching TRBD1 (5 bases). The CDR3 totals 15 residues. V was trimmed by 0 bases and J by 5 bases, leaving 15 bases between them. Per germline, CDR1 SGDLS and CDR2 YYNGEE. The CDR3 DNA follows: TGTGCCAGCAGCGTAGCGGCAGGGTGGACGGACGAGCAGTACTTC. Protein: CASSVAAGWTDEQYF.

This clone was seen just once. The chain has TRBV5-1 and TRBJ2-1, with 8 positions matching TRBD1. CDR3 length: 15 residues. V lost 1 base to trimming and J lost 0 bases; unmatched junction nucleotides: 0. Germline CDR1 reads SGHRS; CDR2 reads YFSETQ. CDR3 DNA sequence: TGCGCCAGCAGCTTGACAGGGGGCTCCTACAATGAGCAGTTCTTC. This translates into CASSLTGGSYNEQFF.

J is TRBJ2-3 and V is TRBV5-1, with 11 bases lining up with TRBD2. The CDR3 is made up of 16 amino acids. The V segment lost 4 bases and the J segment 3 bases; nucleotides outside the gene matches: 7. The germline V gene has CDR1 SGHRS and CDR2 YFSETQ. The CDR3 is CASSGPASGRTDTQYF. DNA of the CDR3: TGCGCCAGCAGCGGCCCAGCTAGCGGGAGGACAGATACGCAGTATTTT.

V is TRBV28 and J is TRBJ1-2; D perhaps matches TRBD1 (5 bases). The ends were cut back, 2 bases at V and 8 bases at J, with 12 bases in the middle. The CDR3 runs to 13 residues. Germline assignment: CDR1 MDHEN and CDR2 SYDVKM. The CDR3 DNA reads as TGTGCCAGCAGTTTACTGTTGGGGGGAGGCTACACCTTC. This translates into CASSLLLGGGYTF.

CDR3 DNA: TGTGCCAGCAGCCCCGGGAACACTGAAGCTTTCTTT. Residues: CASSPGNTEAFF. This chain uses TRBV9 with TRBJ1-1, with D unresolved. CDR1 SGDLS and CDR2 YYNGEE come from the germline V gene. This CDR3 contains 12 residues. V lost 4 bases and J lost 1, with 5 bases in between.

This chain joins TRBV7-9 and TRBJ1-6, with a weak D call TRBD1 (6 bases). V dropped 1 base and J dropped 7 bases, with 20 bases sitting between them. The CDR3 consists of 18 residues. Germline CDR1 is SEHNR and CDR2 is FQNEAQ (reference sequence). The CDR3 sequence is CASSLVMGGQLGNSPLHF. CDR3 DNA sequence: TGTGCCAGCAGCTTAGTTATGGGTGGACAGCTGGGGAATTCACCCCTCCACTTT.

This clone was recorded a few times. The rearrangement links TRBV27 to TRBJ1-2; D gene ambiguous. This CDR3 comprises 13 residues. The germline V gene encodes CDR1 MNHEY and CDR2 SMNVEV (reference sequence). Trimming took off 4 bases at V and 3 bases at J, with 9 bases between the two ends. The chain's CDR3 is CASSSTQYYGYTF. CDR3 sequence (DNA): TGTGCCAGCAGTTCGACACAATACTATGGCTACACCTTC.

V usage is TRBV2 and J usage is TRBJ1-1; TRBD1 might be the D (5 bases). CDR1 SNHLY and CDR2 FYNNEI come from the germline V gene. V lost 7 bases and J 3 bases, leaving 12 bases between the germline ends. The CDR3 runs to 13 residues. In DNA form, the CDR3 reads TGTGCCAGCACGAACATAGGGGACACTGAAGCTTTCTTT. Protein product: CASTNIGDTEAFF.